The 7 T cell receptor beta chains in this list originate from one sample, sequenced in a study of identical twins. TCRdb re-derived calls from the 5' RACE reads in MiXCR, one entry per CDR3 protein. The sample shows a few hundred thousand distinct CDR3 sequences, approximately 14% of them seen only once. These sequences were also reported in another study, on yellow fever vaccine responses in identical twins.

The sample taken for sequencing was CD4+ T cells sorted from blood. The source of these receptors is a woman younger than 30 in good health.

The rearrangement joins TRBV29-1 to TRBJ2-3; D is uncertain. CDR3 length equals 13 residues. V lost 5 bases and J 2 bases, leaving 11 bases between the germline ends. In germline, CDR1 is SQVTM, CDR2 ANQGSEA. The CDR3 reads CSVRTASTDTQYF. CDR3 DNA sequence: TGCAGCGTTAGGACGGCATCCACAGATACGCAGTATTTT.

This clonotype occurred a few times. CDR3 protein: CSASGAYQETQYF. The CDR3 DNA reads TGCAGTGCTAGCGGGGCATACCAAGAGACCCAGTACTTC. The chain couples TRBV20-1 to TRBJ2-5, with D possibly being TRBD1 or TRBD2 (5 bases each). CDR1 DFQATT and CDR2 SNEGSKA come from the germline V gene (reference sequence). The CDR3 contains 13 residues. V lost 3 bases to trimming and J lost 0 bases, with 8 bases between them.

The rearrangement joins TRBV7-9 to TRBJ1-4; D is perhaps TRBD1 (5 bases). Germline loops: CDR1 SEHNR, CDR2 FQNEAQ (reference sequence). The CDR3 totals 15 residues. Trimming took off 2 bases at V and 7 bases at J, with 14 bases between the two ends. The CDR3, as DNA: TGTGCCAGCAGCTTATCGGGGGGAATAGCTGAAAAACTGTTTTTT. This sequence encodes CASSLSGGIAEKLFF. Combining the CDR3 with reference TRBV7-9 and TRBJ1-4 gives the whole variable domain DTGVSQNPRHKITKRGQNVTFRCDPISEHNRLYWYRQTLGQGPEFLTYFQNEAQLEKSRLLSDRFSAERPKGSFSTLEIQRTEQGDSAMYLCASSLSGGIAEKLFFGSGTQLSVL.

This clonotype occurred a few times. The V and J genes are TRBV5-1 and TRBJ2-1; 9 nucleotides align to TRBD1. This CDR3 has 15 residues. The V gene end was trimmed by 2 bases and the J gene end by 6 bases; junction bases not matched to a gene: 6. The germline V gene has CDR1 SGHRS and CDR2 YFSETQ. As DNA, the CDR3 is TGCGCCAGCAGCTTCCCGGGACAGGGTGTCAATGAGCAGTTCTTC. Its translation: CASSFPGQGVNEQFF.

This clonotype was detected only a few times. The chain is built from TRBV5-1 and TRBJ1-2; 7 positions match TRBD1. With 4 bases clipped from V and 5 bases from J, the junction kept 2 bases outside the gene matches. This CDR3 has 12 amino acids. Per germline, CDR1 SGHRS and CDR2 YFSETQ. This chain's CDR3 is CASSGGQYGYTF. The DNA of the CDR3 is TGCGCCAGCAGCGGGGGACAGTATGGCTACACCTTC. Full variable domain (missing parts from reference TRBV5-1 and TRBJ1-2): KAGVTQTPRYLIKTRGQQVTLSCSPISGHRSVSWYQQTPGQGLQFLFEYFSETQRNKGNFPGRFSGRQFSNSRSEMNVSTLELGDSALYLCASSGGQYGYTFGSGTRLTVV.

The CDR3 loop reads CASSSLGEVETQYF. In nucleotides, the CDR3 is TGTGCCAGCAGTTCTCTGGGGGAAGTAGAGACCCAGTACTTC. V usage is TRBV28 and J usage is TRBJ2-5; D is possibly TRBD1 or TRBD2 (5 bases each). Germline CDR1 reads MDHEN; CDR2 reads SYDVKM. Deletions cut 4 bases from V and 4 bases from J, with 13 bases between. The CDR3 contains 14 residues.

This sequence joins TRBV6-1 and TRBJ1-5; D not resolved. The ends were cut back, 6 bases at V and 4 bases at J, with 10 bases in the middle. Germline CDR1 reads MNHNS; CDR2 reads SASEGT. This CDR3 is 13 amino acids long. The CDR3 nucleotides are TGTGCCAGCAGACCCCAGACTAATCAGCCCCAGCATTTT. It codes for CASRPQTNQPQHF.